In its sample, the clone carrying this T cell receptor beta chain was seen many times. TCRdb re-called the 5' RACE reads with MiXCR, one entry per CDR3 protein. This sample has approximately 45,000 distinct CDR3 sequences, with 11% found just once. This specimen belongs to a study of early T cells in non-severe SARS-CoV-2 infection. This CDR3 is built from 14 residues. The V and J ends lost 1 base and 7 bases respectively, with 12 bases between them. Per germline, CDR1 MNHNS and CDR2 SASEGT. This sequence joins TRBV6-1 and TRBJ2-3; D gene ambiguous. This clonotype was obtained from an adult who was a healthcare worker with PCR-confirmed SARS-CoV-2 infection or an uninfected control (not recorded which). Sequencing used whole blood. The CDR3 spells CASSEGTKENTQYF. The CDR3 coding sequence is TGTGCCAGCAGTGAAGGAACCAAGGAAAATACGCAGTATTTT.